Included here is one T cell receptor beta chain sequence, with context. CD45RA+ naive and CD45RA-negative memory subsets were separated from CD4+ cells. Germline CDR1 and CDR2: SGHRS and YFSETQ. This CDR3 comprises 13 residues. Trimming cost V 2 bases and J 13 bases, with 13 bases left between them. The data derive from a study of shared clonotypes between healthy human individuals. Study context: The study used three CD4 naive, three CD4 memory, two CD8 naive and one CD8 memory plate per donor.

Produced via immunoSEQ multiplex PCR; TCRdb's table is partial and in-frame only. The data show over 2 million clones, over 85% seen once. The J gene is TRBJ1-6, the V gene TRBV5-1; perhaps TRBD1 as D (5 bases). Source material: naive CD4+ T cells sorted from blood. Specified subset: CD45RA+ positively selected. The TCR was taken from a man younger than 30 in good health. CDR3 residues: CASSLTDGTPLHF. The CDR3 DNA reads TGCGCCAGCAGCTTAACGGACGGGACGCCCCTCCACTTT.